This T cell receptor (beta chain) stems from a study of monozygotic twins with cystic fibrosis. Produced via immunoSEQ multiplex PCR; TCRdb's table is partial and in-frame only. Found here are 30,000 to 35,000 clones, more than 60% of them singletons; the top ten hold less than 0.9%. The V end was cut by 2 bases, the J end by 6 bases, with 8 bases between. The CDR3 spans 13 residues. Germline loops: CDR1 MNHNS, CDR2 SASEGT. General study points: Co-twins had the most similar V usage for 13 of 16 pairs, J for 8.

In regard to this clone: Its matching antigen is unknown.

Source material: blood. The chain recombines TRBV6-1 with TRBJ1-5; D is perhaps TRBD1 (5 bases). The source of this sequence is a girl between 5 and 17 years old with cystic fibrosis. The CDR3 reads CASSESQGQPQHF. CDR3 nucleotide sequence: TGTGCCAGCAGTGAATCCCAGGGTCAGCCCCAGCATTTT.